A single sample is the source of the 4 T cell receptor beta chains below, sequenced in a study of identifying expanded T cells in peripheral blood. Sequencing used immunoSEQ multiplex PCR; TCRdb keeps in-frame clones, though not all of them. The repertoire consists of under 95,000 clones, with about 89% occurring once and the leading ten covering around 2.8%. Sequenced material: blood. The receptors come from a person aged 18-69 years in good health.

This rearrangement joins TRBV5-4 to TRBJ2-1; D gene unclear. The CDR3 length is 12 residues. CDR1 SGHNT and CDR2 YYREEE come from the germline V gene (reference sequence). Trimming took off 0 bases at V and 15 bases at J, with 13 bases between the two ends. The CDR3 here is CASSLESASPFF. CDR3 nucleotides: TGTGCCAGCAGCTTGGAGTCAGCCTCTCCGTTCTTC.

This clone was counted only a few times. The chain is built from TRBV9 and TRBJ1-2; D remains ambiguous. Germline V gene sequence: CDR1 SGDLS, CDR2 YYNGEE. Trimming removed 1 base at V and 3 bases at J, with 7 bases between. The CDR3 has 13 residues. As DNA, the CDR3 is TGTGCCAGCAGCGTATCCGCACACTATGGCTACACCTTC. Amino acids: CASSVSAHYGYTF.

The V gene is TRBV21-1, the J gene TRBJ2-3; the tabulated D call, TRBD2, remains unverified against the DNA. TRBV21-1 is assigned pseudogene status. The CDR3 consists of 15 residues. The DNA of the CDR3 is TGTGCCAGCAGCGCGAAGGGGGGGAGCACAGATACGCAGTATTTT. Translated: CASSAKGGSTDTQYF.

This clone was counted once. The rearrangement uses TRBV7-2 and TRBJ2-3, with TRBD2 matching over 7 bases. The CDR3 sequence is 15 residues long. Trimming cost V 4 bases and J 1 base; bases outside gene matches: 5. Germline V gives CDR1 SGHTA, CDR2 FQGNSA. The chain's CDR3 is CASSSRLAGTDTQYF. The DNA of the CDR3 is TGTGCCAGCAGCTCGAGACTAGCCGGCACAGATACGCAGTATTTT. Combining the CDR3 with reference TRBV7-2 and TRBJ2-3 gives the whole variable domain GAGVSQSPSNKVTEKGKDVELRCDPISGHTALYWYRQSLGQGLEFLIYFQGNSAPDKSGLPSDRFSAERTGGSVSTLTIQRTQQEDSAVYLCASSSRLAGTDTQYFGPGTRLTVL.